This TCR beta chain was identified during a study of cytomegalovirus exposure and HLA in healthy donors. Study as a whole: Most genotyped donors, 65% to 90% of more than 300, had Caucasian-associated genetic ancestry. Study observations and caveats: CMV serostatus was the sole immune exposure data available.

The J segment lost 2 bases and the V segment lost 9 bases, leaving 4 bases of the junction unmatched. This CDR3 comprises 14 residues. Germline V lookup: CDR1 SGHRS, CDR2 YFSETQ. The PCR had 60 Vbeta and 13 Jbeta primers. TCRdb keeps only in-frame clones here, not all; method: immunoSEQ multiplex PCR. This table has approximately 150,000 clones, approximately 71% appearing once. A word on this clone: The target antigen is unknown.

The genes are TRBV5-1 and TRBJ2-1; 11 bases align to TRBD2. This sequence originates from a man aged 18 to 30 in good health and CMV-seropositive. The sequenced sample consisted of PBMCs. CDR3 in amino acids: CATGTSGAYNEQFF. CDR3 coding DNA: TGCGCCACCGGGACTAGCGGAGCCTACAATGAGCAGTTCTTC.